This T cell receptor beta chain was captured by sequencing in a study of CD8+CD57+ T cells in acquired aplastic anemia. Whole-study context: Mean DNA quantity obtained from sorted CD4+ and CD8+ cells was about 3 ug.

Findings and caveats of the study: Controls and patients did not differ significantly in CD8+ Simpson's diversity. In common between the patients and the controls were around 29 CD8+ CDR3 sequences.

TCR beta VDJ and CDR3 profiling used genomic DNA as template. TCRdb independently ran MiXCR on the reads; one entry per CDR3 protein. The sample has 62,000 or so distinct CDR3 sequences; 45% to 55% are singletons. The table lists this clonotype with many counts. Its specificity is not known. Germline CDR1 MNHEY, CDR2 SMNVEV (reference sequence). The CDR3 totals 13 residues. Trimming pared 5 bases from V and 2 bases from J, leaving 7 bases between. The V gene is TRBV27, the J gene TRBJ2-1; no clear D. This TCR derives from a human donor in good health, serving as a control. The sequencing sample was made of sorted CD4+, CD8+, or CD8+CD57+ T cells (not recorded which) from PBMCs. The CDR3 here is CASSISAYNEQFF. The CDR3 bases are TGTGCCAGCAGTATAAGCGCCTACAATGAGCAGTTCTTC.